The T cell receptor (beta chain) under discussion was sequenced for a study of T cell responses to AZD1222 COVID-19 vaccine. With regard to this clone: Its specificity is not known.

V was cut by 1 base and J by 5 bases, with 17 bases left in between. Germline CDR1 and CDR2: SEHNR and FQNEAQ (reference sequence). There are 16 residues in the CDR3. This table comes from immunoSEQ multiplex PCR, and its TCRdb copy is limited to in-frame clones, with some not included. Among 150,000 or so clones listed, just over 90% were seen once. General study results and limits: Two AZD1222 doses significantly raised spike-specific TCR breadth and depth over controls. Nearly half of spike-specific TCRs reportedly target variant regions that are unmutated in the B.1.351 and B.1.1.7 variants.

This specimen was peripheral blood, taken 28 days after the second AZD1222 dose. This clonotype was sampled from an adult who received the AZD1222 COVID-19 vaccine. This rearrangement joins TRBV7-9 to TRBJ1-2, with D tentatively TRBD1 (5 bases). As DNA, the CDR3 is TGTGCCAGCAGCTTAGGGGGCCCAACCCGTTCGTATGGCTACACCTTC. Translation gives CASSLGGPTRSYGYTF.